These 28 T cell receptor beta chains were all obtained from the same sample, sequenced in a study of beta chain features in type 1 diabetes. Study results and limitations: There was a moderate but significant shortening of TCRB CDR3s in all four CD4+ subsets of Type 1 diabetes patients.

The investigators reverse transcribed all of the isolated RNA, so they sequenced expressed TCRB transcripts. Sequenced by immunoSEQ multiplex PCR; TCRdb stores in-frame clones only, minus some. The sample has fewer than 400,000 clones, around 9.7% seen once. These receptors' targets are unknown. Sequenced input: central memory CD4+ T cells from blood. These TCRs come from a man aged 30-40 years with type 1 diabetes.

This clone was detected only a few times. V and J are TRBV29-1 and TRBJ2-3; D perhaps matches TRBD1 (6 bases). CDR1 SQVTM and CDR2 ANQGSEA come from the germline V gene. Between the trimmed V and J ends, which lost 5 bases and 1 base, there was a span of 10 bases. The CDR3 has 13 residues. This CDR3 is CSVRYRGTDTQYF. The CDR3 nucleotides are TGCAGCGTTCGTTACAGGGGCACAGATACGCAGTATTTT.

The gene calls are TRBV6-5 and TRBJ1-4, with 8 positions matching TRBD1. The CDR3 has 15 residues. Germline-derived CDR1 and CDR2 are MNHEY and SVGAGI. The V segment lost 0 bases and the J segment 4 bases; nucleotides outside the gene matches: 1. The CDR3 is CASSYSTGVNEKLFF. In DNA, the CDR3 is TGTGCCAGCAGTTACTCGACAGGGGTTAATGAAAAACTGTTTTTT.

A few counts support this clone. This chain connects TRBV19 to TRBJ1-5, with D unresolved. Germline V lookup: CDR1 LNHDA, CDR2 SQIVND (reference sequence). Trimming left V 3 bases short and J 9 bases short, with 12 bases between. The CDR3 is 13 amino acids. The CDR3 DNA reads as TGTGCCAGTAGTATGTCATTTATCGGGCCCCAGCATTTT. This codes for CASSMSFIGPQHF.

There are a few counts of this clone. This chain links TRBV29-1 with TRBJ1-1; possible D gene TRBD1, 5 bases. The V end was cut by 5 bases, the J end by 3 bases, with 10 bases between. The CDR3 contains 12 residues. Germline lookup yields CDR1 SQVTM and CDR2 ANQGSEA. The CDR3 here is CSVLQDYTEAFF. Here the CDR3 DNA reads TGCAGCGTTCTACAGGACTACACTGAAGCTTTCTTT.

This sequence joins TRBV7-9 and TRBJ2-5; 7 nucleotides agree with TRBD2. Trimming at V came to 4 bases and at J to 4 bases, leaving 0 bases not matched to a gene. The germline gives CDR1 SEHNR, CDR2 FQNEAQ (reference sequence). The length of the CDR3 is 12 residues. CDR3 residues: CASSWGGETQYF. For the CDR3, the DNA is TGTGCCAGCAGCTGGGGGGGAGAGACCCAGTACTTC.

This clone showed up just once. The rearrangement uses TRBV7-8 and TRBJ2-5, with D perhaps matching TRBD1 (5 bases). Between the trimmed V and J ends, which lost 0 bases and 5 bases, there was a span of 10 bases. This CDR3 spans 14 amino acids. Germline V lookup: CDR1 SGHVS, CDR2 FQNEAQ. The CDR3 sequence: CASSLAGRAETQYF. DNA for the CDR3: TGTGCCAGCAGCTTAGCGGGCAGGGCGGAGACCCAGTACTTC.

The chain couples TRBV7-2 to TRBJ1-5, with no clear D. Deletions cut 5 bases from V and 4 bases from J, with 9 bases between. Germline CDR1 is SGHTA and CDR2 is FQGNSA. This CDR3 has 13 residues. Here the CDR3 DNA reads TGTGCCAGCAGCGTAGACGGGAATCAGCCCCAGCATTTT. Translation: CASSVDGNQPQHF.

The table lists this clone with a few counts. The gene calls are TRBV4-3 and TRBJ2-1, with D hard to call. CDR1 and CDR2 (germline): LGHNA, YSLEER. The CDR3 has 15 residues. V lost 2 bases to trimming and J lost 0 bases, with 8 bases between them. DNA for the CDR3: TGCGCCAGCAGCCAAAGTCGAAGCTCCTACAATGAGCAGTTCTTC. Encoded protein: CASSQSRSSYNEQFF.

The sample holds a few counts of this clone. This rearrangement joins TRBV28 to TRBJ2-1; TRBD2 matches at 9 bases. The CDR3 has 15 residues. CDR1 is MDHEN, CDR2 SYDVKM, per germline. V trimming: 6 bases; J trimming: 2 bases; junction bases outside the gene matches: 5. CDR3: CASSPTSGPYNEQFF. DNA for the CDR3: TGTGCCAGCAGCCCAACTAGCGGGCCCTACAATGAGCAGTTCTTC.

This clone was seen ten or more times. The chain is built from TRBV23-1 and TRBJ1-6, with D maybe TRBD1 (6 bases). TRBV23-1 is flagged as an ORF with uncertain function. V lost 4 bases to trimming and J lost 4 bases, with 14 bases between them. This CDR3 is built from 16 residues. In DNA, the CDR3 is TGCGCCAGCAGTCCTGTCAGGGGCCTTTATAATTCACCCCTCCACTTT. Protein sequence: CASSPVRGLYNSPLHF.

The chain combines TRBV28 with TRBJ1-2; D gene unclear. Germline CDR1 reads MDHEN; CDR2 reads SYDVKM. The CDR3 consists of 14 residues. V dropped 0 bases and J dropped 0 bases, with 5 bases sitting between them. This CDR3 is CASSLWPANYGYTF. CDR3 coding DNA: TGTGCCAGCAGTTTATGGCCGGCTAACTATGGCTACACCTTC.

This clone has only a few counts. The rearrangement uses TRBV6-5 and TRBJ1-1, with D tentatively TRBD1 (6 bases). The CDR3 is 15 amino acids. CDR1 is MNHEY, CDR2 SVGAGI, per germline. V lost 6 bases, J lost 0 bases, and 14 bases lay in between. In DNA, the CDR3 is TGTGCCAGCAGAACCTTGGACAGAGTGAACACTGAAGCTTTCTTT. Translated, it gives CASRTLDRVNTEAFF.

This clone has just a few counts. Here the CDR3 reads CASTWDRGEAFF. CDR3 bases: TGCGCCAGCACTTGGGACAGAGGTGAAGCTTTCTTT. The rearrangement uses TRBV5-1 and TRBJ1-1; TRBD1 matches 7 bases. CDR1 SGHRS and CDR2 YFSETQ come from the germline V gene. The CDR3 is made up of 12 amino acids. Trimming removed 6 bases from V and 7 bases from J; junction bases left unmatched: 6. Full variable domain (outside the CDR3, taken from reference TRBV5-1 and TRBJ1-1): KAGVTQTPRYLIKTRGQQVTLSCSPISGHRSVSWYQQTPGQGLQFLFEYFSETQRNKGNFPGRFSGRQFSNSRSEMNVSTLELGDSALYLCASTWDRGEAFFGQGTRLTVV.

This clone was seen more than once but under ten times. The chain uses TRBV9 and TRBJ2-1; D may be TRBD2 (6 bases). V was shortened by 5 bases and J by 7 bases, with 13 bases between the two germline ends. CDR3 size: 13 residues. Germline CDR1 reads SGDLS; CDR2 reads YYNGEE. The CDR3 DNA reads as TGTGCCAGCAGGGAGGAAGGGAGGAATGAGCAGTTCTTC. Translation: CASREEGRNEQFF.

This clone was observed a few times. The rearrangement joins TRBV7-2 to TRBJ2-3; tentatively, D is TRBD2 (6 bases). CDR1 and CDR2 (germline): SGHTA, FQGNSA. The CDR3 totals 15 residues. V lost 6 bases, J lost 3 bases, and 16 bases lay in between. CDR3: CASRPGLGGTDTQYF. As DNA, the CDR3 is TGTGCCAGCAGACCAGGTCTGGGGGGAACAGATACGCAGTATTTT.

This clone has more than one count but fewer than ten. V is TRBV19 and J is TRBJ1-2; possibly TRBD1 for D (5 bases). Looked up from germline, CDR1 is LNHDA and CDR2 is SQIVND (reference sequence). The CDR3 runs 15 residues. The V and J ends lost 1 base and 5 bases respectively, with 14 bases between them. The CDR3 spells CASSIGGVGQYGYTF. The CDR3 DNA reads TGTGCCAGTAGTATAGGCGGAGTTGGACAATATGGCTACACCTTC.

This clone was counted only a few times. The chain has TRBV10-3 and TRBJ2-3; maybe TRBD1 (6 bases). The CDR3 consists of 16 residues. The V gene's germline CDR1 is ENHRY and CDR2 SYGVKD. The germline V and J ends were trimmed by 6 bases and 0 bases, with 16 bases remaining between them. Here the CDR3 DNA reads TGTGCCATCAGCTCCCATGTACAGGGTAGCACAGATACGCAGTATTTT. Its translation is CAISSHVQGSTDTQYF.

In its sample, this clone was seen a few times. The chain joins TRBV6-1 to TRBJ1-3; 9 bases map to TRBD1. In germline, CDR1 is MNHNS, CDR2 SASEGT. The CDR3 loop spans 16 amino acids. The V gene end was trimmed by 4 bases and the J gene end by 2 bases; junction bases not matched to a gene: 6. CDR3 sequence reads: CASSANRGRTGNTIYF. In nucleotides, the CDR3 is TGTGCCAGCAGTGCCAACAGGGGGCGGACTGGAAACACCATATATTTT.

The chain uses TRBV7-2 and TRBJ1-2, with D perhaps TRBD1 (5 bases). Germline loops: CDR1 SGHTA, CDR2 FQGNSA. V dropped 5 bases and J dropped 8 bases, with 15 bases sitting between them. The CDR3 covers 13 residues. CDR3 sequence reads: CASSQTLSGGYTF. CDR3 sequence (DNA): TGTGCCAGCAGCCAGACTCTTTCAGGGGGCTACACCTTC.

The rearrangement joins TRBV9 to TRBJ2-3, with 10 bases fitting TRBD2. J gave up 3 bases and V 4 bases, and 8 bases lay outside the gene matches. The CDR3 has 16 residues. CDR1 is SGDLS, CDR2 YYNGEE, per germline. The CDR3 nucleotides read TGTGCCAGCAGCTCCAGACTAGCGGGTTCGACAGATACGCAGTATTTT. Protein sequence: CASSSRLAGSTDTQYF.

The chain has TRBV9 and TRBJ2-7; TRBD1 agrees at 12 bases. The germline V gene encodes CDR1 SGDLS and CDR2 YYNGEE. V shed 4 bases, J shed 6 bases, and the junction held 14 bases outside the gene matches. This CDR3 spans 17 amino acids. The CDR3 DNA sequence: TGTGCCAGCAGCTCGCAAAAAGGGACAGGGGGCATTGGCGAGCAGTACTTC. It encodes CASSSQKGTGGIGEQYF.

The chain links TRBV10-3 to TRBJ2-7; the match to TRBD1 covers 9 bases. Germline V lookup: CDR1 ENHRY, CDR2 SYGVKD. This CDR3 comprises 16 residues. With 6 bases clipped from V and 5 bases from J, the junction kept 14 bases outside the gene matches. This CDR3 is CAIRPTSGQGIHEQYF. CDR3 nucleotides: TGTGCCATCAGACCAACCTCGGGACAGGGAATCCACGAGCAGTACTTC.

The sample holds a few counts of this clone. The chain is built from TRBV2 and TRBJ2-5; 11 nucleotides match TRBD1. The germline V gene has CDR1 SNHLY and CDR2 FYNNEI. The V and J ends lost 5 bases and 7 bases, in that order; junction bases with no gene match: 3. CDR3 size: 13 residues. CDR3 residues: CASSPGTGGTQYF. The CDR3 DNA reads TGTGCCAGCAGTCCCGGGACAGGGGGGACCCAGTACTTC.

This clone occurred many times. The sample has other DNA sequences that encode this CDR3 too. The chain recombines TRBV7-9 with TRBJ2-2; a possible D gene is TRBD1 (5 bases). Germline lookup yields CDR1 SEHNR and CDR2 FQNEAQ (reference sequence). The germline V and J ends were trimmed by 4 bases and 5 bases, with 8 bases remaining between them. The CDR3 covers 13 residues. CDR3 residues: CASSSTGTGELFF. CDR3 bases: TGTGCCAGCAGCTCTACAGGAACCGGGGAGCTGTTTTTT. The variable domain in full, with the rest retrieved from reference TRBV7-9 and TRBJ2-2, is DTGVSQNPRHKITKRGQNVTFRCDPISEHNRLYWYRQTLGQGPEFLTYFQNEAQLEKSRLLSDRFSAERPKGSFSTLEIQRTEQGDSAMYLCASSSTGTGELFFGEGSRLTVL.

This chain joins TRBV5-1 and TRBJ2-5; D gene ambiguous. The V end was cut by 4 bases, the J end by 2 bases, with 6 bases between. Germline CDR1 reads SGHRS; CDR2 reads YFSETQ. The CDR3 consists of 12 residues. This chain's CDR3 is CASSDSQETQYF. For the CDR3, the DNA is TGCGCCAGCAGCGACTCGCAAGAGACCCAGTACTTC.

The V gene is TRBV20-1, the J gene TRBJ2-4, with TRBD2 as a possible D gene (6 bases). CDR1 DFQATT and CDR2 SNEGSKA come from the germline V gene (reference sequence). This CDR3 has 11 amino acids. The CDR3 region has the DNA TGCAGCTCCTCGGGAGAAAACATTCAGTACTTC. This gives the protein CSSSGENIQYF.

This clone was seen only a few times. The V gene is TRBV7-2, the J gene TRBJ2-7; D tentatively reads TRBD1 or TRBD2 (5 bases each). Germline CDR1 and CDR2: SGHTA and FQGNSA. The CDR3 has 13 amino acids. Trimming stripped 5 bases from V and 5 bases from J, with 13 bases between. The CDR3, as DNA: TGTGCCAGCAGCCGGGGACCCGATGACGAGCAGTACTTC. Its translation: CASSRGPDDEQYF.

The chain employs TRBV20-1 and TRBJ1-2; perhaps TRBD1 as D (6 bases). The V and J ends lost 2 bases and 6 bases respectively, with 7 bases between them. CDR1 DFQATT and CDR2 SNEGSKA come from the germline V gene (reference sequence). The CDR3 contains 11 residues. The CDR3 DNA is TGCAGTGCTAGACAGGGGAATGGCTACACCTTC. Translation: CSARQGNGYTF.